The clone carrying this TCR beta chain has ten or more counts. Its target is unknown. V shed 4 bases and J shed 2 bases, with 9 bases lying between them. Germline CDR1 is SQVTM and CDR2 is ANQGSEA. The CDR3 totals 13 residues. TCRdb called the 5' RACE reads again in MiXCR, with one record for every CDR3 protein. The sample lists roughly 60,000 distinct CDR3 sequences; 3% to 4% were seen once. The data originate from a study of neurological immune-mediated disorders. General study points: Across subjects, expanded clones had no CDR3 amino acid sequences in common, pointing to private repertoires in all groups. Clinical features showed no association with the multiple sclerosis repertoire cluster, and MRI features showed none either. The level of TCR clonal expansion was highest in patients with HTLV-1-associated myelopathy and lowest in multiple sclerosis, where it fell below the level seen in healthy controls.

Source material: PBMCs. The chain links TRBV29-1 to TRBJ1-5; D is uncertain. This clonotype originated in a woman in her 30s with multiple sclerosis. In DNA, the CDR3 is TGCAGCGTTGGAGGTTCTGGCAATCAGCCCCAGCATTTT. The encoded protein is CSVGGSGNQPQHF.